This is a list of T cell receptor beta chains from one sample in a study of blood T cells in healthy people across ages. TCRdb re-derived calls from the 5' RACE reads in MiXCR, one entry per CDR3 protein. The data hold roughly 730,000 distinct CDR3 sequences, with roughly three fifths observed a single time. The specimen sequenced was blood. All receptors derive from a man aged 40-55 years in good health. CDR3s include the opening cysteine and the closing phenylalanine or tryptophan. D genes are given only for firm matches. Clone size is stated in some rows and not others, as once, few, many or a class when expanded.

abundance: -
v_gene: TRBV6-1
d_gene: TRBD2
j_gene: TRBJ2-3
CDR3aa: CASRPTSGTISTDTQYF
CDR3nt: TGTGCCAGCAGACCGACTAGCGGGACTATTAGCACAGATACGCAGTATTTT

abundance: -
v_gene: TRBV29-1
d_gene: -
j_gene: TRBJ2-2
CDR3aa: CSVYNTGELFF
CDR3nt: TGCAGCGTTTATAACACCGGGGAGCTGTTTTTT

abundance: -
v_gene: TRBV6-1
d_gene: TRBD1
j_gene: TRBJ1-4
CDR3aa: CASSETQGADEKLFF
CDR3nt: TGTGCCAGCAGTGAAACACAGGGGGCGGATGAAAAACTGTTTTTT

abundance: many
v_gene: TRBV5-1
d_gene: -
j_gene: TRBJ2-3
CDR3aa: CASSLGSGSTDTQYF
CDR3nt: TGCGCCAGCAGCTTGGGTAGCGGTAGCACAGATACGCAGTATTTT

abundance: few
v_gene: TRBV12-3/TRBV12-4
d_gene: -
j_gene: TRBJ2-7
CDR3aa: CASSQVIYEQYF
CDR3nt: TGTGCCAGCAGTCAAGTAATCTACGAGCAGTACTTC

abundance: many
v_gene: TRBV24-1
d_gene: -
j_gene: TRBJ1-2
CDR3aa: CAALLGGQRRGYTF
CDR3nt: TGTGCCGCCCTGCTGGGGGGGCAGCGTCGCGGCTACACCTTC

abundance: -
v_gene: TRBV24-1
d_gene: -
j_gene: TRBJ2-2
CDR3aa: CATSDTRVPEGELFF
CDR3nt: TGTGCCACCAGTGATACCCGGGTCCCCGAGGGGGAGCTGTTTTTT

abundance: -
v_gene: TRBV5-1
d_gene: TRBD1
j_gene: TRBJ2-1
CDR3aa: CASGQAYEQFF
CDR3nt: TGCGCCAGCGGACAGGCCTATGAGCAGTTCTTC

abundance: -
v_gene: TRBV20-1
d_gene: -
j_gene: TRBJ2-5
CDR3aa: CGASRHQETQYF
CDR3nt: TGCGGTGCTAGCCGCCATCAAGAGACCCAGTACTTC

abundance: -
v_gene: TRBV7-6
d_gene: TRBD1
j_gene: TRBJ1-2
CDR3aa: CASSLEPGGDFNYGYTF
CDR3nt: TGTGCCAGCAGCTTAGAGCCAGGGGGAGACTTCAACTATGGCTACACCTTC

abundance: -
v_gene: TRBV28
d_gene: -
j_gene: TRBJ2-3
CDR3aa: CAGGTGSTDTQYF
CDR3nt: TGTGCCGGGGGGACGGGTAGCACAGATACGCAGTATTTT

abundance: -
v_gene: TRBV7-2
d_gene: TRBD2
j_gene: TRBJ2-3
CDR3aa: CARGDSTDTQYF
CDR3nt: TGTGCTCGGGGGGACTCCACAGATACGCAGTATTTT

abundance: -
v_gene: TRBV9
d_gene: -
j_gene: TRBJ1-1
CDR3aa: CASSVQGLMSTEAFF
CDR3nt: TGTGCCAGCAGCGTCCAAGGCCTCATGAGCACTGAAGCTTTCTTT

abundance: -
v_gene: TRBV7-9
d_gene: -
j_gene: TRBJ2-1
CDR3aa: CASARDPVNEQFF
CDR3nt: TGTGCCAGCGCGAGGGATCCAGTCAATGAGCAGTTCTTC

abundance: -
v_gene: TRBV3-1
d_gene: -
j_gene: TRBJ2-6
CDR3aa: CASSQQQGPRSPGANVLTF
CDR3nt: TGTGCCAGCAGCCAGCAACAGGGCCCTCGCTCTCCGGGGGCCAACGTCCTGACTTTC

abundance: -
v_gene: TRBV7-2
d_gene: -
j_gene: TRBJ2-5
CDR3aa: CASSPINPGGETQYF
CDR3nt: TGTGCCAGCAGCCCTATCAATCCAGGGGGGGAGACCCAGTACTTC

abundance: -
v_gene: TRBV10-3
d_gene: -
j_gene: TRBJ1-1
CDR3aa: CAISESAGNTEAFF
CDR3nt: TGTGCCATCAGTGAGAGTGCGGGTAACACTGAAGCTTTCTTT

abundance: -
v_gene: TRBV4-3
d_gene: TRBD2
j_gene: TRBJ2-5
CDR3aa: CASSQGRAGGETQYF
CDR3nt: TGCGCCAGCAGCCAAGGTCGAGCGGGAGGGGAGACCCAGTACTTC

abundance: -
v_gene: TRBV7-2
d_gene: -
j_gene: TRBJ1-2
CDR3aa: CASSPRASVDGYTF
CDR3nt: TGTGCCAGCAGCCCGAGGGCCAGCGTGGATGGCTACACCTTC

abundance: few
v_gene: TRBV5-1
d_gene: TRBD1
j_gene: TRBJ1-4
CDR3aa: CASSFGQGNEKLFF
CDR3nt: TGCGCCAGCAGCTTTGGACAGGGGAATGAAAAACTGTTTTTT

abundance: -
v_gene: TRBV20-1
d_gene: -
j_gene: TRBJ1-2
CDR3aa: CSANSGVATNYGYTF
CDR3nt: TGCAGTGCTAACTCAGGGGTGGCGACTAACTATGGCTACACCTTC

abundance: -
v_gene: TRBV13
d_gene: -
j_gene: TRBJ2-7
CDR3aa: CASSPRFSGGGDSYEQYF
CDR3nt: TGTGCCAGCAGCCCCCGATTTAGCGGAGGAGGCGATTCCTACGAGCAGTACTTC

abundance: -
v_gene: TRBV5-6
d_gene: TRBD2
j_gene: TRBJ2-3
CDR3aa: CASSLSGTSGDTQYF
CDR3nt: TGTGCCAGCAGCTTATCCGGGACTAGCGGGGATACGCAGTATTTT

abundance: -
v_gene: TRBV28
d_gene: TRBD2
j_gene: TRBJ2-7
CDR3aa: CASSLPGTSGRAGAATYEQYF
CDR3nt: TGTGCCAGCAGTTTGCCTGGGACTAGCGGGAGGGCTGGGGCGGCGACCTACGAGCAGTACTTC

abundance: -
v_gene: TRBV5-5
d_gene: -
j_gene: TRBJ1-1
CDR3aa: CASSPQQGMNTEAFF
CDR3nt: TGTGCCAGCAGCCCCCAACAGGGTATGAACACTGAAGCTTTCTTT

abundance: -
v_gene: TRBV10-3
d_gene: TRBD2
j_gene: TRBJ2-5
CDR3aa: CAISIMEKRLAQKETQYF
CDR3nt: TGTGCCATCAGTATAATGGAGAAAAGACTAGCGCAGAAAGAGACCCAGTACTTC

abundance: -
v_gene: TRBV24-1
d_gene: TRBD1
j_gene: TRBJ2-7
CDR3aa: CATSDPTGNEQYF
CDR3nt: TGTGCCACCAGTGATCCGACAGGGAACGAGCAGTACTTC

abundance: -
v_gene: TRBV27
d_gene: -
j_gene: TRBJ1-6
CDR3aa: CASSLDGPRSLNSPLHF
CDR3nt: TGTGCCAGCAGTTTAGATGGGCCCCGGTCCCTAAATTCACCCCTCCACTTT

abundance: -
v_gene: TRBV27
d_gene: TRBD1
j_gene: TRBJ1-1
CDR3aa: CASSSYRGPLNTEAFF
CDR3nt: TGTGCCAGCAGTTCCTACAGGGGGCCTTTGAACACTGAAGCTTTCTTT

abundance: -
v_gene: TRBV20-1
d_gene: TRBD1
j_gene: TRBJ2-6
CDR3aa: CSAPGTGGSGANVLTF
CDR3nt: TGCAGTGCACCCGGGACAGGGGGCTCTGGGGCCAACGTCCTGACTTTC

abundance: -
v_gene: TRBV20-1
d_gene: TRBD2
j_gene: TRBJ2-7
CDR3aa: CSAQGMLAGAYEQYF
CDR3nt: TGCAGTGCTCAAGGGATGCTAGCGGGAGCCTACGAGCAGTACTTC

abundance: -
v_gene: TRBV5-6
d_gene: -
j_gene: TRBJ1-5
CDR3aa: CAGSPRQSNQPQHF
CDR3nt: TGTGCCGGCAGCCCCCGACAGAGCAATCAGCCCCAGCATTTT